This is a list of T cell receptor beta chains from one sample in a study of beta chain features in type 1 diabetes. TCRdb's table, derived via immunoSEQ multiplex PCR, lists solely in-frame clones and lacks some. The data show some 360,000 clones, 15% to 20% seen once. Sequencing was carried out using naive CD4+ T cells from blood. The receptors stem from a young woman in good health. The CDR3 runs from the conserved cysteine through the conserved F or W. Fields, in order: CDR3 protein, CDR3 DNA, V gene, D gene, clone size, J gene. A D gene is named only where the DNA matches it firmly. Part of the rows lack a size; the others show once, few, many or a class for expanded clones.

CSVSLRGANEKLFF | TGCAGCGTTTCCCTCAGGGGTGCTAATGAAAAACTGTTTTTT | TRBV29-1 | - | few | TRBJ1-4
CASSGTSFSYNEQFF | TGTGCCAGCAGTGGGACTAGCTTCTCCTACAATGAGCAGTTCTTC | TRBV6-1 | TRBD2 | - | TRBJ2-1
CASSYVVGANTEAFF | TGCGCCAGCAGCTACGTAGTTGGAGCGAACACTGAAGCTTTCTTT | TRBV5-1 | - | few | TRBJ1-1
CASSQVTGYAGELFF | TGTGCCAGCAGCCAAGTAACAGGGTACGCCGGGGAGCTGTTTTTT | TRBV11-2 | - | - | TRBJ2-2
CASSEFTSGREYEQYF | TGTGCCAGCAGTGAATTCACTAGCGGGAGAGAATACGAGCAGTACTTC | TRBV25-1 | TRBD2 | - | TRBJ2-7
CASSLWQGGPDTQYF | TGTGCCAGCAGCTTATGGCAGGGGGGCCCAGATACGCAGTATTTT | TRBV7-9 | - | few | TRBJ2-3
CAISNSGSMNNEQYF | TGTGCCATCAGTAATAGCGGGAGTATGAACAACGAGCAGTACTTC | TRBV10-3 | TRBD2 | - | TRBJ2-7
CASSLRGQGSTNIQYF | TGTGCCAGCAGCTTAAGGGGTCAGGGATCGACAAACATTCAGTACTTC | TRBV7-9 | - | - | TRBJ2-4
CASKTSGTGSSGANVLTF | TGCGCCAGTAAAACATCCGGGACAGGGTCCTCTGGGGCCAACGTCCTGACTTTC | TRBV5-1 | TRBD1 | few | TRBJ2-6
CASSPTGDYGYTF | TGCGCCAGCAGCCCGACAGGGGACTATGGCTACACCTTC | TRBV5-1 | TRBD1 | few | TRBJ1-2
CASSSPPGIETQYF | TGTGCCAGCAGTTCCCCCCCAGGGATTGAGACCCAGTACTTC | TRBV7-9 | - | few | TRBJ2-5
CASSLGGPQETQYF | TGTGCCAGCAGCTTAGGAGGTCCCCAAGAGACCCAGTACTTC | TRBV7-2 | - | - | TRBJ2-5
CASSQDNRGADTQYF | TGTGCCAGCAGCCAAGATAATCGGGGTGCAGATACGCAGTATTTT | TRBV4-2 | - | few | TRBJ2-3
CASSPSGSNTGELFF | TGTGCCAGCTCACCATCGGGATCGAACACCGGGGAGCTGTTTTTT | TRBV18 | - | - | TRBJ2-2
CASSTYSSGGFTDTQYF | TGTGCCAGTAGTACTTACTCTAGCGGGGGGTTCACAGATACGCAGTATTTT | TRBV19 | TRBD2 | few | TRBJ2-3
CASSLRVRSYEQYF | TGTGCCAGCAGCCTCCGGGTCCGCTCCTACGAGCAGTACTTC | TRBV6-6 | - | - | TRBJ2-7
CASSFLAGGSTGELFF | TGCGCCAGCAGCTTTCTAGCGGGGGGAAGCACCGGGGAGCTGTTTTTT | TRBV5-1 | TRBD2 | - | TRBJ2-2
CASSRPGHPTTEAFF | TGTGCCAGCAGTCGACCGGGACATCCGACCACTGAAGCTTTCTTT | TRBV6-5 | - | - | TRBJ1-1
CASSLADTGELFF | TGCGCCAGCAGCCTAGCGGACACCGGGGAGCTGTTTTTT | TRBV5-1 | TRBD2 | - | TRBJ2-2
CASSIGISTDTQYF | TGTGCCAGCAGCATCGGGATAAGCACAGATACGCAGTATTTT | TRBV7-8 | - | few | TRBJ2-3
CASRTGRNTEAFF | TGCGCCAGCAGGACAGGGAGAAACACTGAAGCTTTCTTT | TRBV5-1 | TRBD1 | - | TRBJ1-1
CSVELRDRVDF | TGCAGCGTTGAACTCCGGGACAGGGTCGACTTC | TRBV29-1 | TRBD1 | - | TRBJ2-5
CASSSSEQGRETQYF | TGTGCCAGCAGCTCGTCGGAGCAGGGGCGGGAGACCCAGTACTTC | TRBV7-6 | - | - | TRBJ2-5
CASSLRQGAYGYTF | TGTGCCAGCAGCTTACGGCAGGGCGCCTATGGCTACACCTTC | TRBV7-6 | - | - | TRBJ1-2
CASSQDPGTGNTIYF | TGCGCCAGCAGCCAAGATCCGGGGACTGGAAACACCATATATTTT | TRBV4-3 | - | - | TRBJ1-3
CASSEGTGNYNEQFF | TGCGCCAGCAGCGAAGGGACAGGGAACTACAATGAGCAGTTCTTC | TRBV5-1 | TRBD1 | few | TRBJ2-1
CASSDQLAGGSYEQYF | TGTGCCAGCAGTGATCAACTAGCGGGGGGCTCCTACGAGCAGTACTTC | TRBV25-1 | TRBD2 | - | TRBJ2-7
CASSFRDRWNTEAFF | TGTGCCAGCAGCTTCCGGGACAGATGGAACACTGAAGCTTTCTTT | TRBV7-2 | TRBD1 | few | TRBJ1-1
CASSLDRFRGYTF | TGTGCCAGCAGCCTGGACAGGTTCAGAGGCTACACCTTC | TRBV7-2 | TRBD1 | few | TRBJ1-2
CASSGQGNYGYTF | TGTGCCAGCAGTGGACAGGGGAACTATGGCTACACCTTC | TRBV2 | TRBD1 | - | TRBJ1-2
CASSVTSMYEQYF | TGCGCCAGCAGCGTTACTAGCATGTACGAGCAGTACTTC | TRBV4-1 | - | - | TRBJ2-7
CASRSRGRVGQETQYF | TGTGCCAGCAGGTCCAGGGGGCGTGTAGGACAAGAGACCCAGTACTTC | TRBV5-6 | TRBD1 | - | TRBJ2-5
CASSLAGQTYEQYF | TGTGCCAGCAGCTTAGCAGGACAGACCTACGAGCAGTACTTC | TRBV7-8 | - | - | TRBJ2-7
CASSLSLGRGNDEQYF | TGCGCCAGCAGCTTATCCCTTGGCAGGGGTAATGACGAGCAGTACTTC | TRBV5-1 | - | few | TRBJ2-7
CASSLALGRGGQETQYF | TGTGCCAGCAGCTTAGCGCTGGGGCGGGGGGGCCAAGAGACCCAGTACTTC | TRBV11-2 | TRBD2 | - | TRBJ2-5
CASSLGTGTYEQYF | TGTGCCAGCAGCCTCGGGACAGGGACCTACGAGCAGTACTTC | TRBV11-2 | TRBD1 | few | TRBJ2-7
CASRTSGSYEQYF | TGTGCCAGCAGGACTAGCGGGAGTTACGAGCAGTACTTC | TRBV2 | TRBD2 | - | TRBJ2-7
CASSPSGTFGEQYF | TGTGCCAGCAGCCCCAGCGGGACTTTCGGCGAGCAGTACTTC | TRBV7-2 | TRBD2 | few | TRBJ2-7
CASSPRHYGYTF | TGTGCCAGCTCTCCACGACATTATGGCTACACCTTC | TRBV18 | - | - | TRBJ1-2
CASSPPFSRRPSYEQYF | TGTGCCAGCTCACCACCGTTTTCCCGGAGGCCTTCCTACGAGCAGTACTTC | TRBV18 | - | - | TRBJ2-7
CAWSDPTSSGTDTQYF | TGTGCCTGGAGCGACCCTACTAGTTCGGGCACAGATACGCAGTATTTT | TRBV30 | - | - | TRBJ2-3
CASSPPQEDYGYTF | TGTGCCAGCAGTCCCCCCCAGGAAGACTATGGCTACACCTTC | TRBV6-1 | - | - | TRBJ1-2
CASSSRLALYNEQFF | TGTGCCAGCAGCTCACGACTAGCGTTATACAATGAGCAGTTCTTC | TRBV7-9 | TRBD2 | few | TRBJ2-1
CASTPGTSGESDTQYF | TGTGCCAGCACCCCCGGGACTAGCGGGGAATCAGATACGCAGTATTTT | TRBV7-2 | TRBD2 | - | TRBJ2-3
CASSGGNSPLHF | TGCGCCAGCAGCGGGGGGAATTCACCCCTCCACTTT | TRBV4-1 | - | few | TRBJ1-6
CASSQFITGTYSYEQYF | TGCGCCAGCAGCCAGTTCATCACAGGAACTTACTCCTACGAGCAGTACTTC | TRBV4-1 | - | few | TRBJ2-7
CASSPGGNQPQHF | TGTGCCAGCTCTCCGGGGGGGAATCAGCCCCAGCATTTT | TRBV18 | - | few | TRBJ1-5
CASSRLAGGDTQYF | TGTGCCAGCAGCCGACTAGCGGGAGGGGATACGCAGTATTTT | TRBV6-6 | TRBD2 | - | TRBJ2-3
CASSRRDYQTYEQYF | TGCGCCAGCAGCCGCCGGGACTATCAGACCTACGAGCAGTACTTC | TRBV5-1 | TRBD2 | few | TRBJ2-7
CSVGTVKGAEAFF | TGCAGCGTTGGGACAGTCAAAGGGGCTGAAGCTTTCTTT | TRBV29-1 | - | few | TRBJ1-1
CASSEAPDRGFREYRNQPQHF | TGCGCCAGCAGTGAGGCCCCAGACAGGGGGTTTAGGGAGTATCGCAATCAGCCCCAGCATTTT | TRBV10-1 | TRBD1 | - | TRBJ1-5
CASSFYRVDGYTF | TGTGCCAGTAGTTTTTACAGGGTTGATGGCTACACCTTC | TRBV19 | - | - | TRBJ1-2
CASSRRGTHEQYF | TGTGCCAGCAGCCGGCGGGGAACCCACGAGCAGTACTTC | TRBV5-5 | - | - | TRBJ2-7